The next 8 T cell receptor beta chains were all read from a single sample in a study of blood T cells in healthy people across ages. Using a J-beta primer mix together with a sample-barcoded 5' primer, a second PCR was run for roughly 7 to 12 cycles. TCRdb passed the 5' RACE reads through MiXCR, listing each CDR3 protein once. The profile shows about 1,500,000 distinct CDR3 sequences, 28% of them singletons. The sequenced sample was blood. Source of these receptors: a woman in her 30s in good health.

This clonotype was counted ten times or more. The chain joins TRBV4-3 to TRBJ2-7; D uncertain. The CDR3 has 15 residues. The germline V gene has CDR1 LGHNA and CDR2 YSLEER. The V and J ends lost 0 bases and 5 bases respectively, with 14 bases between them. The CDR3 here is CASSQENYQSHEQYF. The CDR3 DNA is TGCGCCAGCAGCCAAGAAAACTATCAGTCCCACGAGCAGTACTTC.

The gene calls are TRBV4-3 and TRBJ1-1; D gene uncertain. Trimming took 0 bases from V and 3 from J, leaving 14 bases between them. Per the germline V gene, CDR1 is LGHNA and CDR2 is YSLEER. The CDR3 has 16 residues. The CDR3 DNA is TGCGCCAGCAGCCAAGATCATGGGCCTAGGCACACTGAAGCTTTCTTT. Protein product: CASSQDHGPRHTEAFF.

This clonotype has just a few counts. V is TRBV12-3 or TRBV12-4 and J is TRBJ1-1; D gene ambiguous. V lost 3 bases and J lost 4, with 18 bases in between. The CDR3 contains 16 residues. CDR3 nucleotides: TGTGCCAGCAGTTTCTTACCTACAAGACGGTCCACTGAAGCTTTCTTT. This codes for CASSFLPTRRSTEAFF.

J is TRBJ2-7 and V is TRBV3-1, with TRBD2 matching 12 bases. Unmatched junction bases numbered 6, after V lost 3 bases and J lost 3 bases. Germline V gene lookup returns CDR1 LGHDT and CDR2 YNNKEL (reference sequence). The CDR3 extends over 16 amino acids. Here the CDR3 DNA reads TGTGCCAGCAGCCACCTCCTAGCGGGGGGGTTCTACGAGCAGTACTTC. Translated, it gives CASSHLLAGGFYEQYF.

The V call is TRBV5-1, the J call TRBJ1-5, with TRBD1 matching over 9 bases. Germline assignment: CDR1 SGHRS and CDR2 YFSETQ. The trim removed 5 bases at V and 2 bases at J, leaving 5 bases unmatched. The length of the CDR3 is 15 residues. CDR3 DNA sequence: TGCGCCAGCAGTCGGACAGGGGATCGCAATCAGCCCCAGCATTTT. Amino acids: CASSRTGDRNQPQHF.

The chain joins TRBV7-2 to TRBJ1-1; no definite D call. This CDR3 is built from 15 residues. Germline lookup yields CDR1 SGHTA and CDR2 FQGNSA. Trimming pared 1 base from V and 1 base from J, leaving 10 bases between. The CDR3 nucleotides are TGTGCCAGCAGCTTAGATGTGCGGAGGAACACTGAAGCTTTCTTT. Translating gives CASSLDVRRNTEAFF.

This clonotype has only a few counts. A junction end diverges from the germline sequence, so it may reflect a read error. This chain connects TRBV28 to TRBJ1-2; no clear D gene. The CDR3 contains 15 residues. Looked up from germline, CDR1 is MDHEN and CDR2 is SYDVKM. Here the CDR3 reads CSSSPSGRQTGGYTF. The CDR3 DNA sequence: TGTTCCAGCAGTCCATCTGGGCGGCAGACGGGGGGCTACACCTTC.

On this clonotype: Germline and junction disagree at one end, which may indicate a read error. The chain recombines TRBV10-3 with TRBJ1-1; 9 nucleotides line up with TRBD1. Looked up from germline, CDR1 is ENHRY and CDR2 is SYGVKD. The CDR3 length is 13 residues. Here the CDR3 DNA reads TGTGCCGTTGGGACAGGGAGGAACACCGAAGCTTTCTTT. Translation: CAVGTGRNTEAFF.